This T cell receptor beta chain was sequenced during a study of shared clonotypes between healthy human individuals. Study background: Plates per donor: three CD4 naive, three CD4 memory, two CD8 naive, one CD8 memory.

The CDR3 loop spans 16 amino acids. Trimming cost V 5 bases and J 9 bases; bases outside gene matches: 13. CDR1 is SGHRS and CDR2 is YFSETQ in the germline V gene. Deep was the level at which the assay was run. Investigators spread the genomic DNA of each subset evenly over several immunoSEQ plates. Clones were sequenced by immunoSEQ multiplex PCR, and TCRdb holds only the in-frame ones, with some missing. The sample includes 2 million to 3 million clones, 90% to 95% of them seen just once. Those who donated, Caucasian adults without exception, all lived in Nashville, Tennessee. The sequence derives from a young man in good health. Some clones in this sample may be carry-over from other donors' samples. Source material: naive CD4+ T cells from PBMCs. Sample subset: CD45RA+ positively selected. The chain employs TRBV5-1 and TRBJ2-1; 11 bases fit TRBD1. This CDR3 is CASSLSSGTGGSEQFF. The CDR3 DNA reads TGCGCCAGCAGTCTAAGCTCCGGGACAGGGGGGTCTGAGCAGTTCTTC.